The subject of this entry is one TCR beta chain. Its specific antigen is unknown. A junction boundary mismatches the germline segment, possibly from a read error. From the cysteine through the phenylalanine, the CDR3 covers 16 amino acids. The DNA shown is the 48-base CDR3, in frame from base 1. The germline V gene sets CDR1 to SGHDT and CDR2 to YYEEEE. The sample is drawn from a study of shared clonotypes between healthy human individuals (TCRdb year 2020). For context, the study as a whole: The cohort comprised a couple of women and a few men aged 18 to 49 years. For each donor, CD4 naive and CD4 memory were each run on three plates, CD8 naive on two plates, and CD8 memory on one plate. To estimate repertoire size and how much clonotypes are shared between individuals, the study performed deep sequencing of blood TCR repertoires from a handful of healthy adults. Different laboratories and diverse techniques were used to prepare libraries and sequence TCR repertoires, to increase sequencing depth and limit assay-specific biases. Each donor's leukapheresis produced roughly between roughly 0.85 and 10 billion PBMCs. The study at large found these results: Clonotypes shared by all four sorted-subset donors showed higher generation probabilities than non-shared clonotypes. Pairwise subsampling indicated that sequencing depth was expected to affect the degree of clonotype sharing among donors. Even with the large sequencing depth, rarefaction of the sorted-subset datasets indicated that sequencing was incomplete. About 5% of naive CD4, around 4% of naive CD8, approximately 2.2% of memory CD4, and approximately 0.39% of memory CD8 clonotypes were shared across several donors. The genetic and exposure-history diversity represented was limited by the small number of donors. Naive subsets generally had larger estimated clonotype richness than memory subsets did. Only blood was sampled, and tissue TCR repertoires likely differ from those in blood.

CD8 naive samples were obtained by positive selection for CCR7 among CD45RO-negative cells, yielding a CD45RA+CCR7+ population from which TemRA cells were excluded. The donors were healthy, HIV-negative adults with no recently reported acute infections or vaccinations. Every donor was a Caucasian adult living in Nashville, Tennessee, USA. Blood was obtained by leukapheresis, after which PBMCs were separated by Ficoll-Histopaque density gradient centrifugation and cryopreserved in liquid nitrogen vapor phase. Analytical flow cytometry was used to check the purity and quantity of every magnetically sorted T cell population. Genomic DNA was isolated from every sorted fraction and measured by UV absorbance on a Nanodrop 2000c. Using the deep immunoSEQ assay, multiplex PCR amplified TCR CDR3 regions from genomic DNA. Genomic DNA extracted from each cell subset was distributed evenly over all wells of several immunoSEQ 96-well plates, and each plate served as one replicate. Each replicate PCR for sorted subsets received about 220 ng genomic DNA, equal to tens of thousands of T cell genomes. The purified libraries were quantified using a Qubit 3.0 fluorometer, sized with a Bioanalyzer 2100, and then quantified again using the KAPA Library Quantification kit. Each immunoSEQ 96-well plate was sequenced on its own single-read 150-cycle Illumina NextSeq 550 flow cell. In the authors' own workflow: Because the immunoSEQ output included only junctional sequences and no quality scores, the filtering could not be the same as the filtering used for full-length reads. To assign V/J genes and CDR3, sequences were annotated against IMGT germline references using PyIR, a Python wrapper for IgBLAST v1.9. Any read was removed if the V/J assignment was weak (E-value above 1e-6), the CDR3 was missing, or the read contained stop codons, out-of-frame junctions, or ambiguous translated residues. V3J clonotypes were defined by identical inferred V gene, J gene, and CDR3 amino acid sequence. To compute the percentage overlap between repertoires, the number of shared unique clonotypes was divided by the size of the smaller repertoire. Repertoire richness was assessed with RTK rarefaction, the Chao1 estimator, and Recon v2.1 estimates of unobserved clonotypes. Generation probabilities were computed with OLGA for all TCRbeta clonotypes obtained by the gDNA method from a few donors. TCRdb carries this immuneACCESS record with in-frame sequences only. Its versions omit some clonotypes, under half of them owing to an unresolved V gene in the studies checked, with the rest unexplained. D and trimming were read from the DNA, whereas the V and J calls and clone size are those reported in that table. The sample profile shows roughly 2.1 million clones; around 93% of them were found once. In total, the top ten clones hold roughly 1.8% of the sample.

The sequencing sample was made of naive CD8+ T cells from PBMCs. The sample's cell subset or site label, decoded: CD45RA+CCR7+. The V gene is TRBV5-6 and the J gene is TRBJ2-5; TRBD2 fits 10 bases in the junction. The receptor was isolated from a man between 18 and 29 years old in good health. Some clones in this sample may be carry-over from other donors' samples. The base sequence is TGTGCCAGCAGCTTGGGGTGGGGACTAGCGCGAGAGGCCCAGTACTTC. It translates to CASSLGWGLAREAQYF.